The 6 T cell receptor beta chains listed next were all sequenced from one sample in a study of blood T cell repertoires in COVID-19. Data came from immunoSEQ multiplex PCR; TCRdb stores just in-frame clones and leaves some out. Seen here are 70,000 or so clones, roughly 89% observed once, and the top ten hold less than 2.5%. The material sequenced was peripheral blood. The source is a young man with acute or convalescent COVID-19.

In its sample, this clone was seen once. The chain is built from TRBV18 and TRBJ1-2, with 8 bases aligning to TRBD1. Germline assignment: CDR1 KGHSH and CDR2 LQKENI. Trimming cost V 3 bases and J 5 bases; bases outside gene matches: 8. The CDR3 is made up of 15 amino acids. Here the CDR3 reads CASSPTIQGGYGYTF. As DNA, the CDR3 is TGTGCCAGCTCACCTACCATACAGGGGGGTTATGGCTACACCTTC.

The chain joins TRBV9 to TRBJ1-3; D call uncertain. This CDR3 is built from 12 residues. Trimming left V 4 bases short and J 8 bases short, with 10 bases between. Germline CDR1 SGDLS, CDR2 YYNGEE. CDR3 bases: TGTGCCAGCAGCCCATACGGGGACACCATATATTTT. Its protein is CASSPYGDTIYF.

The rearrangement joins TRBV5-1 to TRBJ2-4; 8 bases are a match to TRBD1. The CDR3 is made up of 18 amino acids. CDR1 is SGHRS and CDR2 is YFSETQ in the germline V gene. V shed 2 bases and J 5 bases; nucleotides not matched to a gene: 15. Here the CDR3 DNA reads TGCGCCAGCAGCTTCCTTCCGGGAAACAGGGGGTTCCAAAACATTCAGTACTTC. This translates into CASSFLPGNRGFQNIQYF.

The CDR3 reads CASSPRHTGSSNQPQHF. The CDR3 bases are TGTGCCAGCAGTCCCCGTCACACAGGGAGTAGCAATCAGCCCCAGCATTTT. The rearrangement uses TRBV6-6 and TRBJ1-5; tentatively, D is TRBD1 (6 bases). The length of the CDR3 is 17 residues. CDR1 is MNHNY, CDR2 SVGAGI, per germline (reference sequence). Trimming took 5 bases from V and 0 from J, leaving 17 bases between them.

CDR3 DNA sequence: TGCGCCAGCAGCTCCCAGGGGTCGGACACTGAAGCTTTCTTT. Translated, it gives CASSSQGSDTEAFF. J is TRBJ1-1 and V is TRBV5-1; D might be TRBD1 (6 bases). CDR1 is SGHRS and CDR2 is YFSETQ in the germline V gene. The CDR3 runs to 14 residues. V was clipped by 3 bases and J by 3 bases, with 12 bases between them.

The rearrangement uses TRBV5-1 and TRBJ1-1; D unclear. The germline gives CDR1 SGHRS, CDR2 YFSETQ. The CDR3 spans 13 residues. Trimming stripped 2 bases from V and 1 base from J, with 6 bases between. This chain's CDR3 is CASSFSSNTEAFF. CDR3 coding DNA: TGCGCCAGCAGCTTCTCCTCGAACACTGAAGCTTTCTTT. The full variable domain, rest sourced from reference TRBV5-1 and TRBJ1-1, is KAGVTQTPRYLIKTRGQQVTLSCSPISGHRSVSWYQQTPGQGLQFLFEYFSETQRNKGNFPGRFSGRQFSNSRSEMNVSTLELGDSALYLCASSFSSNTEAFFGQGTRLTVV.